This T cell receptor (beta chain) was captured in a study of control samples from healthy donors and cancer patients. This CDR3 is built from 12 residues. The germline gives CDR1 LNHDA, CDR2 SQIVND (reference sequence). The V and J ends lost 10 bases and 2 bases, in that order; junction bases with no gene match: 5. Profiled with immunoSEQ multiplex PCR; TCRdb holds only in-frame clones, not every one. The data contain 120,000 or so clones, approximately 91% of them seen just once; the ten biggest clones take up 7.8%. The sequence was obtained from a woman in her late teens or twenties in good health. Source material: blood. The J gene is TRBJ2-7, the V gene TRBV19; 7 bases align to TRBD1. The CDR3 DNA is TGTGCCACCGGGACAGAACCCTACGAGCAGTACTTC. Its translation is CATGTEPYEQYF.